This T cell receptor (beta chain) was identified in a study of blood T cells in healthy people across ages. Study-wide context: Capture by template switching was about one barcoded beta molecule per two T cells.

Overall study results and limits: Estimates drawn from one million T cells were deemed to understate diversity.

The draw of peripheral blood yielded approximately 10 milliliters from each donor. Through a sample-barcoded 5' primer and a J-beta primer mix, a second PCR was run for about 6 to 11 cycles. TCRdb re-derived calls from the 5' RACE reads in MiXCR, one entry per CDR3 protein. The repertoire holds approximately 900,000 distinct CDR3 sequences, under 35% seen once, with more than 8.5% in the top ten. Only a few counts were recorded for this clonotype. Its specificity is not known. V trimming: 2 bases; J trimming: 12 bases; junction bases outside the gene matches: 15. CDR1 and CDR2 from the germline V gene are MDHEN and SYDVKM. This CDR3 spans 15 amino acids. The sample also formed part of further work on T cells of mothers and their children. That paper states: Related and unrelated pairs show TCR recombination output that thymic selection shapes similarly.

The sequence was obtained from a woman aged 40 to 50 in good health. The sample taken for sequencing was blood. V usage is TRBV28 and J usage is TRBJ2-7; 8 bases line up with TRBD1. CDR3 in amino acids: CASSLPRDRLGQSYF. The CDR3 DNA follows: TGTGCCAGCAGTTTACCCCGGGACAGGCTCGGGCAGTCGTACTTC.